This is a list of T cell receptor beta chains from one sample in a study of Ad26.COV2.S vaccination and SARS-CoV-2 variants. The table came from immunoSEQ multiplex PCR; TCRdb's copy has only in-frame clones and leaves some out. Of hundreds of thousands of clones listed, around 82% are singletons. This specimen was peripheral blood, taken in a trial of Ad26.COV2.S vaccine versus placebo. The receptors here all came from a person aged 18-60 years who received the Ad26.COV2.S COVID-19 vaccine or a placebo. The CDR3 runs from the conserved cysteine through the conserved F or W. D genes are given only for firm matches. The listing skips clone size in some rows; elsewhere it reads once, few, many or a size class.

CDR3nt,CDR3aa,v_gene,d_gene,abundance,j_gene
TGTGCCAGTAGTATGAGAGGGGGCGAAAACTATGGCTACACCTTC,CASSMRGGENYGYTF,TRBV19,TRBD1,.,TRBJ1-2
TGTGCCAGCTCACCACCCGCAGGGGGATCCTACGAGCAGTACTTC,CASSPPAGGSYEQYF,TRBV18,TRBD1,once,TRBJ2-7
TGCGCCAGCAGCTTGGCCGGAGGGGGCCAGTCATCTGAGCAGTTCTTC,CASSLAGGGQSSEQFF,TRBV5-1,.,.,TRBJ2-1
TGTGCCAGCAGCCTGGGTGGGGAAAGCTCCTACGAGCAGTACTTC,CASSLGGESSYEQYF,TRBV5-4,.,.,TRBJ2-7
TGCGCCAGCAGCCAAGAAACAGGGCGAAGAGAGACCCAGTACTTC,CASSQETGRRETQYF,TRBV4-3,.,once,TRBJ2-5
TGTGCCACCTCGGACAGGGGGCTAGGGGCCGATAATGAAAAACTGTTTTTT,CATSDRGLGADNEKLFF,TRBV25-1,TRBD1,.,TRBJ1-4
TGTGCCAGCAGCGCCCTGAGCGGGGGGCGAAACTCCTACAATGAGCAGTTCTTC,CASSALSGGRNSYNEQFF,TRBV7-3,TRBD2,once,TRBJ2-1
TGTGCCAGCAGCCCTCAAGGCCCCGGGGGAGAAGCTTTCTTT,CASSPQGPGGEAFF,TRBV7-2,.,.,TRBJ1-1
TGTGCCAGCAGGAAGGACAGGGGTGGAAACACCATATATTTT,CASRKDRGGNTIYF,TRBV6-5,TRBD1,.,TRBJ1-3
TGTGCCAGCAGCTTAGCTTTGGGACTAGCGGGGGAACAAGAGACCCAGTACTTC,CASSLALGLAGEQETQYF,TRBV7-2,TRBD2,.,TRBJ2-5
TGTGCCAGCAGTTACATCGAAGGGGGTCCCGGGGAGCTGTTTTTT,CASSYIEGGPGELFF,TRBV6-5,.,.,TRBJ2-2
TGCAGCGTTCGACAGGGGTGGAACACTGAAGCTTTCTTT,CSVRQGWNTEAFF,TRBV29-1,TRBD1,.,TRBJ1-1
TGCGCCAGCAGTGATCGGGGATATAGCAATCAGCCCCAGCATTTT,CASSDRGYSNQPQHF,TRBV10-2,.,.,TRBJ1-5
TGTGCCAGCAGTTTAATCACCGGAGAGCAGTTCTTC,CASSLITGEQFF,TRBV12-3/TRBV12-4,.,few,TRBJ2-1
TGCAGCGCCCTCCGGGACAAAGTAAGGACTGAAGCTTTCTTT,CSALRDKVRTEAFF,TRBV29-1,.,.,TRBJ1-1
TGTGCCAGCAGTGTATTAGCGGGAGGGGATACGCAGTATTTT,CASSVLAGGDTQYF,TRBV2,TRBD2,once,TRBJ2-3
TGTGCCAGCAGCGACACGGATTCTGGGGCCAACGTCCTGACTTTC,CASSDTDSGANVLTF,TRBV6-4,.,.,TRBJ2-6
TGTGCCAGCAGCTTAGTCCAGAACACTGAAGCTTTCTTT,CASSLVQNTEAFF,TRBV7-9,.,few,TRBJ1-1
TGTGCCAGCTCACCACATGAGGGTCAGAACACTGAAGCTTTCTTT,CASSPHEGQNTEAFF,TRBV18,.,.,TRBJ1-1
TGTGCCAGCAGCCCACCTCAGGGGACCTTTGGGAAAAAACTGTTTTTT,CASSPPQGTFGKKLFF,TRBV28,.,.,TRBJ1-4
TGCAGCGTTGAGGATCACCTTCATGGAGAGACCCAGTACTTC,CSVEDHLHGETQYF,TRBV29-1,.,.,TRBJ2-5
TGTGCCAGCGGACAGGGCCTAAATCAGCCCCAGCATTTT,CASGQGLNQPQHF,TRBV19,TRBD1,few,TRBJ1-5